This TCR beta chain appears in the sequencing data of a study of CD8 T cells in ankylosing spondylitis. The CDR3 totals 13 residues. Germline V gene lookup returns CDR1 SGHRS and CDR2 YFSETQ. Many counts were recorded for this clonotype. Its specificity is not known. At one of its ends the junction is not consistent with the germline gene, which may arise from a read error. Study-level findings and limits: Characteristic of ankylosing spondylitis blood, it appeared, was a TCR beta motif comprising roughly 8 highly homologous variants. Reports say disease-linked clones showed up significantly more in matched ankylosing spondylitis synovial fluid. Past studies reported some motif variants in reactive arthritis synovial fluid and blood.

Quantitative 5'-RACE with molecular barcodes generated TCR beta libraries. TCRdb reprocessed the 5' RACE reads with MiXCR, giving one entry per CDR3 protein. There are hundreds of thousands of distinct CDR3 sequences in the sample; more than 15% occur only once, and around 0.92% lies in the top ten. The specimen was blood, either unsorted or a sorted T cell fraction (not recorded which). The receptor was derived from a male donor with ankylosing spondylitis. This rearrangement joins TRBV5-1 to TRBJ2-7; no clear D. CDR3 DNA: TGTGCCAGCAGCTTAGGGCGGACCTACGAGCAGTACTTC. It is translated as CASSLGRTYEQYF.